This TCR beta chain was retrieved from a study of cytomegalovirus exposure and HLA in healthy donors. Study information: About 80 million unique TCRs from HLA-typed donors made up an early data release.

Use of 60 Vbeta and 13 Jbeta primers characterized the PCR. Repertoires were generated with immunoSEQ multiplex PCR, while TCRdb's copy carries only in-frame clones and drops some. The table has roughly 150,000 clones, 65% to 80% seen once. This CDR3 region has 15 residues. CDR1 SGHTA and CDR2 FQGNSA come from the germline V gene. V gave up 1 base and J gave up 2 bases, with 12 bases separating them. As regards this clone: Its matching antigen is unknown.

Regarding the study as a whole: In a later analysis, V- and J-gene trimming of beta chains associated with a DCLRE1C missense variant, replicated independently.

What was sequenced was PBMCs. This clonotype originated in a man in his forties in good health and CMV-seronegative. The genes are TRBV7-2 and TRBJ2-7, with TRBD1 as a possible D gene (6 bases). The CDR3, as DNA: TGTGCCAGCAGCTTAGAAGGGACACCTACCTACGAGCAGTACTTC. Translated: CASSLEGTPTYEQYF.